Below are 7 T cell receptor beta chains sequenced from a single sample in a study of response to subunit inactivated influenza vaccine (dated by TCRdb to between 2018 and 2020). Receptor amplification or capture employed RT-PCR. Sequencing took place on an Illumina HiSeq 2500. Through fastp at Q25 and MiXCR, TCRdb rebuilt clones from the public reads, retaining in-frame beta chains. Entries that share a CDR3 protein sequence are merged under the most common genes and DNA. For this sample the table gives around 530,000 distinct CDR3 sequences, of which roughly 12% were detected only once. Roughly a tenth of the sample is taken by the ten largest. The material was PBMCs from blood, obtained on the day of vaccination. Source of these receptors: a man aged 45-60 years who received an inactivated influenza vaccine. Donor details come from another sample of the same person, matched by shared clones.

This chain joins TRBV6-5 and TRBJ2-1; the match to TRBD2 covers 7 bases. CDR1 MNHEY and CDR2 SVGAGI come from the germline V gene. Trimming removed 0 bases from V and 4 bases from J; junction bases left unmatched: 3. This CDR3 comprises 15 residues. Written as DNA, the CDR3 is TGTGCCAGCAGTTACTCCCTAGCGGCGTACAATGAGCAGTTCTTC. This gives the protein CASSYSLAAYNEQFF.

This clonotype was seen only a few times. This chain connects TRBV7-9 to TRBJ2-4; D ambiguous. Germline loops: CDR1 SEHNR, CDR2 FQNEAQ (reference sequence). The CDR3 has 14 residues. V was cut by 0 bases and J by 9 bases, with 12 bases left in between. The CDR3: CASSLAQRGSIQYF. CDR3 nucleotides: TGTGCCAGCAGCTTAGCCCAGCGCGGAAGCATTCAGTACTTC.

At least ten counts were recorded for this clonotype. The V and J genes are TRBV28 and TRBJ2-3; TRBD1 is a possible D gene (5 bases). The germline V gene encodes CDR1 MDHEN and CDR2 SYDVKM. Trimming removed 5 bases from V and 2 bases from J, with 17 bases in between. CDR3 length equals 16 residues. The CDR3: CASSPPRTTITDTQYF. For the CDR3, the DNA is TGTGCCAGCAGTCCGCCAAGGACAACCATCACAGATACGCAGTATTTT.

This clonotype occurred many times. The genes are TRBV6-6 and TRBJ2-1; D remains unclear. V was clipped by 2 bases and J by 8 bases, with 4 bases between them. Looked up from germline, CDR1 is MNHNY and CDR2 is SVGAGI (reference sequence). This CDR3 is 11 amino acids long. The CDR3 protein is CASSYNYEQFF. The CDR3 nucleotides read TGTGCCAGCAGTTACAATTATGAGCAGTTCTTC.

This clonotype was seen a few times. The chain is built from TRBV7-2 and TRBJ1-2; 8 positions agree with TRBD1. The CDR3 consists of 15 residues. Germline lookup yields CDR1 SGHTA and CDR2 FQGNSA. With V trimmed by 5 bases and J by 4 bases, 9 bases remained unmatched. The CDR3 nucleotides read TGTGCCAGCAGCCGGACGACAGGGGCTGCCTATGGCTACACCTTC. This encodes CASSRTTGAAYGYTF.

Comment on this clonotype: It may be a read error: a sequence one base away is much more abundant. The rearrangement uses TRBV12-3 or TRBV12-4 and TRBJ1-3; D remains unclear. The CDR3 sequence is 16 residues long. The germline V and J ends were trimmed by 7 bases and 0 bases, with 16 bases remaining between them. CDR3 protein: CASTPERFYSGNTIYF. Written as DNA, the CDR3 is TGTGCCAGCACCCCGGAAAGGTTCTACTCTGGAAACACCATATATTTT.

This clonotype was observed a few times. The chain carries TRBV7-2 and TRBJ2-4, with 7 bases aligning to TRBD2. The J segment lost 3 bases and the V segment lost 5 bases, leaving 7 bases of the junction unmatched. The CDR3 length is 15 residues. Germline V gene sequence: CDR1 SGHTA, CDR2 FQGNSA. The chain's CDR3 is CASSGGRAGKNIQYF. CDR3 nucleotide sequence: TGTGCCAGCAGCGGGGGGAGGGCCGGCAAAAACATTCAGTACTTC.